A single sample is the source of the 23 T cell receptor beta chains below, sequenced in a study of T cell responses to AZD1222 COVID-19 vaccine. TCRdb's table, derived via immunoSEQ multiplex PCR, lists solely in-frame clones and lacks some. The table lists approximately 180,000 clones, 88% of them singletons. Source: peripheral blood, taken on day 0 of AZD1222 vaccination. These receptors were taken from an adult in good health.

CDR3 in DNA: TGTGCCAGCAGCCTCTGGGGCCAAGAGACCCAGTACTTC. This encodes CASSLWGQETQYF. The chain carries TRBV7-3 and TRBJ2-5, with D unresolved. This CDR3 is built from 13 residues. V lost 5 bases, J lost 1 base, and 8 bases lay in between. Germline V gene lookup returns CDR1 SGHTA and CDR2 FQGTGA.

This chain uses TRBV7-2 with TRBJ1-1; weak D call: TRBD1 (5 bases). Germline CDR1 is SGHTA and CDR2 is FQGNSA. The CDR3 is 13 amino acids. The germline V and J ends were trimmed by 2 bases and 6 bases, with 10 bases remaining between them. Here the CDR3 reads CASSLPGRAEAFF. The DNA for the CDR3 is TGTGCCAGCAGCTTACCAGGGCGGGCTGAAGCTTTCTTT.

The genes are TRBV7-2 and TRBJ2-7; the D gene is possibly TRBD1 (6 bases). V lost 5 bases and J 3 bases, leaving 17 bases between the germline ends. This CDR3 is built from 15 residues. The germline CDR1 and CDR2 sequences are SGHTA and FQGNSA. The chain's CDR3 is CASSQTTRGIYEQYF. CDR3 DNA sequence: TGTGCCAGCAGCCAAACGACCAGGGGAATCTACGAGCAGTACTTC.

This rearrangement joins TRBV30 to TRBJ2-1; possible D gene TRBD2, 5 bases. The CDR3 spans 14 residues. Trimming stripped 2 bases from V and 3 bases from J, with 11 bases between. Germline CDR1 and CDR2: GTSNPN and SVGIG (reference sequence). The CDR3 here is CAWSSGGLYNEQFF. CDR3 nucleotide sequence: TGTGCCTGGAGTTCTGGCGGGCTCTACAATGAGCAGTTCTTC.

The genes are TRBV5-1 and TRBJ2-7, with D tentatively TRBD2 (6 bases). With 4 bases removed from V and 2 bases from J, the gap between germline ends came to 13 bases. The CDR3 is 14 amino acids. Per the germline V gene, CDR1 is SGHRS and CDR2 is YFSETQ. The CDR3 nucleotides are TGCGCCAGCAGCCCGGGAGACAGAGCCTACGAGCAGTACTTC. Its protein is CASSPGDRAYEQYF.

The chain couples TRBV10-3 to TRBJ1-4; maybe TRBD1 (6 bases). Trimming took off 3 bases at V and 1 base at J, with 12 bases between the two ends. This CDR3 has 16 residues. Germline values: CDR1 ENHRY, CDR2 SYGVKD. The CDR3 sequence is CAISDRGHRTNEKLFF. CDR3 sequence (DNA): TGTGCCATCAGTGATAGGGGACACAGAACTAATGAAAAACTGTTTTTT.

This chain links TRBV30 with TRBJ1-1; 8 nucleotides align to TRBD1. Germline loops: CDR1 GTSNPN, CDR2 SVGIG (reference sequence). The CDR3 runs 13 residues. The trim removed 7 bases at V and 1 base at J, leaving 5 bases unmatched. CDR3 residues: CAFNRGENTEAFF. CDR3 in DNA: TGTGCCTTTAACAGGGGGGAGAACACTGAAGCTTTCTTT.

This chain connects TRBV3-1 (or the pseudogene TRBV3-2) to TRBJ2-7; a weak D match, TRBD2 (7 bases). The CDR3 runs 15 residues. The V end was cut by 4 bases, the J end by 8 bases, with 21 bases between. CDR1 LGHDT and CDR2 YNNKEL come from the germline V gene (reference sequence). In nucleotides, the CDR3 is TGTGCCAGCAGCCCCTTGGGGGGGGCTGGGCTACAGCAGTACTTC. As protein: CASSPLGGAGLQQYF.

The chain uses TRBV27 and TRBJ2-7; TRBD1 or TRBD2 may be the D gene (5 bases each). The CDR3 contains 15 residues. From germline, CDR1 is MNHEY and CDR2 SMNVEV (reference sequence). V lost 4 bases and J lost 3, with 16 bases in between. The CDR3 is CASSYNGVGVYEQYF. The CDR3 region has the DNA TGTGCCAGCAGTTATAACGGGGTAGGGGTCTACGAGCAGTACTTC.

This chain connects TRBV6-4 to TRBJ2-2; no definite D call. V lost 3 bases and J 6 bases, leaving 8 bases between the germline ends. The CDR3 extends over 13 amino acids. Looked up from germline, CDR1 is MRHNA and CDR2 is SNTAGT. In nucleotides, the CDR3 is TGTGCCAGCAGTGAAAGGGATCCCGGGGAGCTGTTTTTT. Residues: CASSERDPGELFF.

This clone was seen only once. The genes are TRBV12-3 or TRBV12-4 and TRBJ1-1; D might be TRBD1 (6 bases). Trimming left V 8 bases short and J 1 base short, with 8 bases between. The CDR3 extends over 12 amino acids. For the CDR3, the DNA is TGTGCCAGCCGACAGGAGAACACTGAAGCTTTCTTT. Translation: CASRQENTEAFF.

CDR3 residues: CASSFRTGGPREAFF. As DNA, the CDR3 is TGTGCCAGCAGCTTCAGGACAGGGGGCCCCAGGGAAGCTTTCTTT. The rearrangement links TRBV5-5 to TRBJ1-1, with TRBD1 matching over 11 bases. CDR1 SGHKS and CDR2 YYEKEE come from the germline V gene (reference sequence). The length of the CDR3 is 15 residues. V shed 2 bases and J 8 bases; nucleotides not matched to a gene: 8.

The chain employs TRBV10-3 and TRBJ1-1; D ambiguous. Trimming left V 0 bases short and J 1 base short, with 9 bases between. This CDR3 contains 15 residues. Germline assignment: CDR1 ENHRY and CDR2 SYGVKD. The CDR3 DNA reads TGTGCCATCAGTGAGTCAACCAGTGGGAACACTGAAGCTTTCTTT. Translating gives CAISESTSGNTEAFF.

The chain combines TRBV18 with TRBJ2-7, with a possible D match to TRBD1 (6 bases). V lost 2 bases, J lost 4 bases, and 15 bases lay in between. The CDR3 totals 15 residues. Germline V gene lookup returns CDR1 KGHSH and CDR2 LQKENI. The CDR3 is CASSPDRSGNYEQYF. In nucleotides, the CDR3 is TGTGCCAGCTCACCAGACAGGTCCGGGAATTACGAGCAGTACTTC.

The chain recombines TRBV7-3 with TRBJ2-1; tentatively, D is TRBD1 or TRBD2 (5 bases each). This CDR3 is 15 amino acids long. The V and J ends lost 4 bases and 7 bases respectively, with 17 bases between them. Germline loops: CDR1 SGHTA, CDR2 FQGTGA. CDR3 protein: CASSSREPPGNEQFF. The CDR3 DNA sequence: TGTGCCAGCAGCTCCAGGGAACCCCCGGGGAATGAGCAGTTCTTC.

This chain uses TRBV2 with TRBJ1-5; no clear D. V gave up 7 bases and J gave up 4 bases, with 8 bases separating them. CDR1 SNHLY and CDR2 FYNNEI come from the germline V gene. The CDR3 is 12 amino acids. Written as DNA, the CDR3 is TGTGCCAGCAACCCCACGAATCAGCCCCAGCATTTT. This gives the protein CASNPTNQPQHF.

The chain has TRBV6-5 and TRBJ2-1, with TRBD2 matching 9 bases. The CDR3 runs to 14 residues. Germline V CDR1 and CDR2: MNHEY, SVGAGI. The V gene end was trimmed by 4 bases and the J gene end by 9 bases; junction bases not matched to a gene: 7. The CDR3 DNA reads TGTGCCAGCAGTTGGACTAGCGCTCGGGGTGAGCAGTTCTTC. It codes for CASSWTSARGEQFF.

This chain uses TRBV15 with TRBJ2-1; 11 bases align to TRBD2. Trimming took 2 bases from V and 4 from J; bases not matched to a gene: 1. CDR3 length equals 15 residues. CDR1 and CDR2 (germline): LNHNV, YYDKDF (reference sequence). The chain's CDR3 is CATSRRTSGYNEQFF. Written as DNA, the CDR3 is TGTGCCACCAGCAGACGGACTAGCGGGTACAATGAGCAGTTCTTC.

The chain is built from TRBV4-3 and TRBJ2-7; TRBD1 or TRBD2 may be the D gene (5 bases each). Trimming took 1 base from V and 0 from J, leaving 10 bases between them. Germline CDR1 and CDR2: LGHNA and YSLEER. The CDR3 length is 15 residues. CDR3 in DNA: TGCGCCAGCAGCCAAGCGCCGGGACCCTCCTACGAGCAGTACTTC. The encoded protein is CASSQAPGPSYEQYF.

V and J are TRBV5-1 and TRBJ1-6; 9 bases fit TRBD1. Trimming cost V 5 bases and J 5 bases; bases outside gene matches: 8. CDR3 length equals 16 residues. Germline lookup yields CDR1 SGHRS and CDR2 YFSETQ. The CDR3 DNA reads TGCGCCAGCAGTCCACGGACAGGGGATAATAATTCACCCCTCCACTTT. It is translated as CASSPRTGDNNSPLHF. The full variable domain, in which reference TRBV5-1 and TRBJ1-6 provide the parts outside the CDR3, is KAGVTQTPRYLIKTRGQQVTLSCSPISGHRSVSWYQQTPGQGLQFLFEYFSETQRNKGNFPGRFSGRQFSNSRSEMNVSTLELGDSALYLCASSPRTGDNNSPLHFGNGTRLTVT.

The genes are TRBV27 and TRBJ1-2; D remains ambiguous. V lost 5 bases and J lost 0, with 13 bases in between. CDR1 is MNHEY and CDR2 is SMNVEV in the germline V gene (reference sequence). This CDR3 has 15 residues. The CDR3 bases are TGTGCCAGCAGTATACGCCTCGGCTCTAACTATGGCTACACCTTC. Protein: CASSIRLGSNYGYTF.

This clone has more than one count but fewer than ten. The genes are TRBV6-2 or TRBV6-3 and TRBJ2-2, with TRBD1 identical over 7 bases. Germline lookup yields CDR1 MNHEY and CDR2 SVGEGT. With V trimmed by 4 bases and J by 5 bases, 4 bases remained unmatched. The CDR3 extends over 14 amino acids. DNA of the CDR3: TGTGCCAGCAGTTTCGACAGGGCGACCGGGGAGCTGTTTTTT. It encodes CASSFDRATGELFF.

The chain links TRBV29-1 to TRBJ1-4; D is possibly TRBD1 (6 bases). The CDR3 covers 12 residues. V lost 2 bases and J 5 bases, leaving 6 bases between the germline ends. Germline CDR1 is SQVTM and CDR2 is ANQGSEA. As DNA, the CDR3 is TGCAGCGTTGAAAGGGGGAATGAAAAACTGTTTTTT. This encodes CSVERGNEKLFF.